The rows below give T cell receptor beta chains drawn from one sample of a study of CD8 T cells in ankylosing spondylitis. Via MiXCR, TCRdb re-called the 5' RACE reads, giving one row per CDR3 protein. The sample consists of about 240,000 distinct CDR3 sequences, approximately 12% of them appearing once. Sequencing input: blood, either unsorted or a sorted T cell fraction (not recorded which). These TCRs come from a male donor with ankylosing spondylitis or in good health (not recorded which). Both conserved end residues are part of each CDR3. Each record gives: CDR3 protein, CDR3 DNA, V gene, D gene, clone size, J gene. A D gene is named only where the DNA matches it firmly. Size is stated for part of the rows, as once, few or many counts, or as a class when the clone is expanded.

CASSELQGAGYEQYF TGCGCCAGCAGCGAATTACAGGGCGCGGGATACGAGCAGTACTTC TRBV5-1 - many TRBJ2-7
CASSLSGQGANYGYTF TGTGCCAGCAGTTTATCGGGACAGGGGGCCAACTATGGCTACACCTTC TRBV27 TRBD1 - TRBJ1-2
CASSQGETQYF TGTGCCAGCAGCCAGGGAGAGACCCAGTACTTC TRBV9 - many TRBJ2-5
CSASTGVEPQHF TGCAGTGCTAGTACCGGGGTAGAGCCCCAGCATTTT TRBV20-1 - many TRBJ1-5
CASSLTWQVVLAKNIQYF TGTGCCAGCAGCTTAACGTGGCAGGTTGTACTAGCCAAAAACATTCAGTACTTC TRBV7-3 - few TRBJ2-4
CAISRAPWGNEQFF TGTGCCATTTCGAGGGCTCCGTGGGGCAATGAGCAGTTCTTC TRBV19 - many TRBJ2-1
CSARDWGLAGINEQFF TGCAGTGCTAGAGATTGGGGACTAGCGGGGATAAATGAGCAGTTCTTC TRBV20-1 TRBD2 many TRBJ2-1
CASSLRAGLAGGSTDTQYF TGTGCCAGCAGCCTACGCGCGGGACTAGCGGGAGGGAGCACAGATACGCAGTATTTT TRBV7-2 TRBD2 few TRBJ2-3
CASSLGGSQETQYF TGTGCCAGCAGTTTAGGGGGCTCACAAGAGACCCAGTACTTC TRBV12-3/TRBV12-4 - many TRBJ2-5
CASSTPRGGKQYF TGTGCCAGCAGCACTCCCCGGGGAGGGAAGCAGTACTTC TRBV13 TRBD2 few TRBJ2-7
CASSLAPGSQETQYF TGTGCCAGCAGCTTAGCGCCAGGTTCCCAAGAGACCCAGTACTTC TRBV7-2 - - TRBJ2-5
CAWSSPFYEQYF TGTGCCTGGAGTTCCCCCTTCTACGAGCAGTACTTC TRBV30 - - TRBJ2-7
CASSLLAGTITGGTDTQYF TGTGCCAGCAGCTTACTAGCGGGCACCATAACGGGGGGCACAGATACGCAGTATTTT TRBV11-2 TRBD2 many TRBJ2-3
CATSSKGQADEQYF TGTGCCACCAGCAGCAAGGGACAGGCCGACGAGCAGTACTTC TRBV15 TRBD1 many TRBJ2-7
CASSGPSSGNAIYF TGTGCCAGCAGCGGACCGAGCTCTGGAAACGCCATATATTTT TRBV12-3/TRBV12-4 - many TRBJ1-3
CASSYLYDPTRNEQYF TGCGCCAGCAGCTATTTATATGATCCCACGCGGAACGAGCAGTACTTC TRBV5-1 - few TRBJ2-7
CASSFQTDPLDEQYF TGTGCCAGCAGCTTTCAGACGGATCCCTTGGACGAGCAGTACTTC TRBV7-9 - - TRBJ2-7
CASSLVLGRETQYF TGTGCCAGCAGCCTCGTTTTGGGGAGAGAGACCCAGTACTTC TRBV6-1 - many TRBJ2-5
CASGILNREPLHF TGTGCCAGCGGAATCCTAAACAGGGAACCCCTCCACTTT TRBV12-3/TRBV12-4 - many TRBJ1-6
CASSLSGRGTGELFF TGTGCCAGCAGCTTATCAGGGCGGGGCACCGGGGAGCTGTTTTTT TRBV11-1 - many TRBJ2-2
CSARDIAGDYNEQFF TGCAGTGCTAGAGATATAGCGGGAGATTACAATGAGCAGTTCTTC TRBV20-1 TRBD2 many TRBJ2-1
CSAETTGYTDTQYF TGCAGTGCCGAAACGACAGGGTATACAGATACGCAGTATTTT TRBV20-1 TRBD1 few TRBJ2-3
CSVGGDGEFSGANVLTF TGCAGCGTTGGTGGGGACGGGGAATTCTCTGGGGCCAACGTCCTGACTTTC TRBV29-1 - many TRBJ2-6
CASSLEGGNNEQFF TGCGCCAGCAGCTTGGAGGGCGGGAACAATGAGCAGTTCTTC TRBV5-1 - once TRBJ2-1
CATRDRGKESNQPQHF TGTGCCACTCGGGACAGGGGGAAGGAAAGCAATCAGCCCCAGCATTTT TRBV19 TRBD1 once TRBJ1-5
CASSPDGRAYEQYF TGTGCCAGCTCACCCGACGGGAGGGCCTACGAGCAGTACTTC TRBV18 TRBD2 - TRBJ2-7
CSARSRTLALNEQFF TGCAGTGCTAGGTCGCGAACGTTGGCGCTCAATGAGCAGTTCTTC TRBV20-1 - many TRBJ2-1
CSAAATAGLPDTQYF TGCAGTGCTGCCGCGACAGCGGGGCTCCCAGATACGCAGTATTTT TRBV20-1 TRBD2 once TRBJ2-3
CASSLGDFYNEQFF TGCGCCAGCAGCTTGGGGGACTTCTACAATGAGCAGTTCTTC TRBV5-1 - many TRBJ2-1
CASSDRADGELFF TGTGCCAGCAGCGACAGGGCTGACGGGGAGCTGTTTTTT TRBV9 - many TRBJ2-2
CASKIGGVRRGTGELFF TGTGCCAGCAAGATCGGGGGGGTTAGGCGGGGGACCGGGGAGCTGTTTTTT TRBV6-1 TRBD2 many TRBJ2-2
CASRQGAANTGELFF TGCGCCAGCAGGCAGGGGGCTGCGAACACCGGGGAGCTGTTTTTT TRBV5-1 TRBD1 many TRBJ2-2
CASSLTGGPYNEQFF TGTGCCAGCAGTTTAACGGGGGGGCCTTACAATGAGCAGTTCTTC TRBV12-3/TRBV12-4 TRBD2 many TRBJ2-1
CASSSPEADNTGELFF TGTGCCAGCAGCTCGCCAGAAGCAGATAACACCGGGGAGCTGTTTTTT TRBV7-9 - many TRBJ2-2
CASTAGTGAYNEQFF TGTGCCAGCACCGCCGGGACAGGGGCCTACAATGAGCAGTTCTTC TRBV11-2 TRBD1 many TRBJ2-1
CASSPSLPWTPGANVLTF TGTGCCAGCAGCCCGAGCTTACCCTGGACCCCCGGGGCCAACGTCCTGACTTTC TRBV7-6 - few TRBJ2-6
CASWEPGLAGGSSYNEQFF TGTGCCAGCTGGGAACCGGGACTAGCGGGAGGGAGCTCCTACAATGAGCAGTTCTTC TRBV12-3/TRBV12-4 TRBD2 - TRBJ2-1
CASSVGTGAYNEQFF TGTGCCAGCAGCGTAGGAACAGGCGCTTACAATGAGCAGTTCTTC TRBV9 - many TRBJ2-1
CASSPTLGPGNEQYF TGCGCCAGCAGCCCTACCCTGGGCCCAGGGAACGAGCAGTACTTC TRBV5-1 - many TRBJ2-7
CASPHAGPNTEAFF TGTGCCAGCCCACACGCGGGACCTAACACTGAAGCTTTCTTT TRBV7-9 - - TRBJ1-1
CASSIPREYGYTF TGTGCCAGTAGTATCCCCAGGGAATATGGCTACACCTTC TRBV19 - many TRBJ1-2
CASSLVGQKSTDTQYF TGCGCCAGCAGCTTGGTCGGGCAGAAGAGCACAGATACGCAGTATTTT TRBV5-1 - few TRBJ2-3
CASSLPTIGDTQYF TGTGCCAGCAGTTTGCCGACTATTGGAGATACGCAGTATTTT TRBV12-3/TRBV12-4 - few TRBJ2-3
CASSLGQAPTGELFF TGCGCCAGCAGCTTGGGACAAGCTCCCACCGGGGAGCTGTTTTTT TRBV5-1 - - TRBJ2-2
CASSPTTAFSGNTIYF TGTGCCAGCTCACCAACGACAGCCTTCTCTGGAAACACCATATATTTT TRBV18 - few TRBJ1-3
CSANEGASEQYF TGCAGTGCTAATGAGGGGGCGTCCGAGCAGTACTTC TRBV20-1 TRBD1 many TRBJ2-7
CASSLQGARTGELFF TGCGCCAGCAGCTTACAGGGGGCTCGAACCGGGGAGCTGTTTTTT TRBV5-1 TRBD1 many TRBJ2-2
CSAGASGEQYF TGCAGTGCTGGCGCATCAGGCGAGCAGTACTTC TRBV20-1 - many TRBJ2-7
CATSREGGVKRQETQYF TGTGCCACCAGCAGAGAAGGAGGGGTCAAGCGTCAAGAGACCCAGTACTTC TRBV15 - many TRBJ2-5
CASSTPDSGVFEQFF TGTGCCAGTAGCACTCCCGATTCGGGAGTTTTTGAGCAGTTCTTC TRBV19 - many TRBJ2-1
CASSPGTSGGPYEQYF TGTGCCAGCAGTCCCGGGACTAGCGGGGGGCCGTACGAGCAGTACTTC TRBV6-1 TRBD2 many TRBJ2-7